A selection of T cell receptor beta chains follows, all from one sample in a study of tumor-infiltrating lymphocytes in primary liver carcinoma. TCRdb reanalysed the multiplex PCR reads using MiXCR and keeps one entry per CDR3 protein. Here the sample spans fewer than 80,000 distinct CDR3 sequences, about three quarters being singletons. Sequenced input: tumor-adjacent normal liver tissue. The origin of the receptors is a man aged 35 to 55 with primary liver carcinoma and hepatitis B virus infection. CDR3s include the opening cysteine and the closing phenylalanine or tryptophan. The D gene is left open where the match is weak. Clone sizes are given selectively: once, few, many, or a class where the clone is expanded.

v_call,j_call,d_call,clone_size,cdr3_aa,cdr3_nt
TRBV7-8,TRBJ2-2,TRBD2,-,CTSGNNTGELFF,TGTACCAGCGGGAACAACACCGGGGAGCTGTTTTTC
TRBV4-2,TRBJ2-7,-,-,CASNRAVSGVSYEQYF,TGTGCCAGCAACCGAGCGGTTAGTGGGGTTTCCTACGAGCAGTACTTC
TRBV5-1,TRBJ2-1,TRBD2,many,CASSLVGLAGDHEQFF,TGCGCCAGCAGCTTGGTGGGACTAGCGGGAGATCATGAGCAGTTCTTC
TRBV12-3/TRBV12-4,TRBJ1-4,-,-,CASSLLGNEKLFF,TGTGCCAGCAGTTTGTTGGGGAACGAAAAACTGTTTTTT
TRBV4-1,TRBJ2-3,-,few,CASNQGSMGATQYF,TGTGCCAGCAACCAAGGCTCGATGGGGGCTACGCAGTATTTT
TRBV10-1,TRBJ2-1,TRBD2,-,CASSRGRREMINEEFF,TGCGCCAGCAGCAGAGGGAGGCGGGAGATGATCAATGAGGAGTTCTTC
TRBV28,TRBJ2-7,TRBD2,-,CAIITSGNLYEQYF,TGTGCCATCATTACTAGCGGAAACCTCTACGAGCAGTACTTC
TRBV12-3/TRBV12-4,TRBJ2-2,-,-,CVSIEHPGELFF,TGTGTCAGCATAGAGCACCCAGGGGAGCTGTTTTTT
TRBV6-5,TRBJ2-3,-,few,CAGSSITLGPAGMAQYF,TGTGCCGGCAGCTCAATCACGCTCGGCCCGGCTGGCATGGCGCAGTATTTT
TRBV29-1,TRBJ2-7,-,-,CSARDWSYEQYF,TGCAGCGCCCGGGACTGGTCCTACGAGCAGTACTTC
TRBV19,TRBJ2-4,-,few,CASSNPNQEAKNIQYF,TGTGCCAGTAGTAACCCCAATCAGGAAGCCAAAAACATTCAGTACTTC
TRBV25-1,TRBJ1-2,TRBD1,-,CASSGGTGYFAYTF,TGTGCCAGCAGTGGCGGGACAGGGTATTTTGCCTACACCTTC
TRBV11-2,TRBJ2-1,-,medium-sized,CASSSNGASASNEQFF,TGTGCCAGCAGCTCGAATGGGGCTAGCGCGAGCAATGAGCAGTTCTTC
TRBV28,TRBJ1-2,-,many,CASEVGNGYTF,TGTGCCAGCGAGGTTGGGAATGGCTACACCTTC
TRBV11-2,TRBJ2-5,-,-,CVISLDPWSTGRGETQYF,TGTGTCATCAGCTTAGATCCGTGGTCTACCGGGAGAGGAGAGACCCAGTACTTC
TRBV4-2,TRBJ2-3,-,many,CASSQEAAPRTDTQYF,TGTGCCAGCAGCCAAGAGGCAGCGCCTCGCACAGATACGCAGTATTTT
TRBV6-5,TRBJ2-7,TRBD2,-,CVSSLGLAGGSSYEQYF,TGTGTCAGCAGCCTTGGACTAGCGGGAGGTAGCTCCTATGAGCAGTACTTT
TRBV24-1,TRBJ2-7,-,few,CATSGLPKRASYEQYF,TGTGCCACCAGTGGTCTACCTAAGCGGGCCTCCTACGAGCAGTACTTC
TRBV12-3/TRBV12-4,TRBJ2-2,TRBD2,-,CTSCLALAGGPSGELFF,TGTACCAGCTGTTTAGCGTTGGCGGGAGGGCCGTCCGGGGAGCTGTTTTTT
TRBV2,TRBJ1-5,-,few,CASSLQGTPDQPQHF,TGTGCCAGCAGTTTACAGGGCACCCCTGATCAGCCCCAGCATTTT
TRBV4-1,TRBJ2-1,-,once,CASGQVLVHEQFF,TGCGCCAGCGGCCAAGTACTAGTCCATGAGCAGTTCTTC
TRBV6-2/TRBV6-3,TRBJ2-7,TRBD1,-,CASSIRDRAHEQYF,TGTGCCAGCAGCATCCGGGACAGGGCTCACGAGCAGTACTTC
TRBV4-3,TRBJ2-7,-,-,CASSQETGGSYDQYF,TGCGCCAGCAGCCAAGAAACAGGAGGCTCCTACGATCAGTACTTC
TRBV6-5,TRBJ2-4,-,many,CASRARWKSGSQNIQYF,TGTGCCAGCAGAGCGCGATGGAAATCAGGAAGCCAAAACATTCAGTACTTC
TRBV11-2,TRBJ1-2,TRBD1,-,CANSHNRGNPYGYTF,TGTGCTAACAGCCACAACAGGGGGAATCCCTATGGCTACACCTTC
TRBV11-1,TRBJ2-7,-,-,CASSLRSPYEQYF,TGTGCCAGCAGCTTAAGATCGCCCTACGAGCAGTACTTC
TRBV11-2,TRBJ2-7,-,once,CAISQYSGAGYEQYF,TGTGCCATCAGCCAATATTCGGGAGCGGGCTACGAGCAGTACTTC
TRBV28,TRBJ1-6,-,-,CASSPTVYNSALHF,TGTGCCAGCAGCCCAACAGTGTATAATTCAGCCCTCCACTTT
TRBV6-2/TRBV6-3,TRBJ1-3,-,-,CTNSYLESSGNTIYF,TGTACCAACAGTTACCTGGAGAGCTCTGGAAACACCATATATTTT
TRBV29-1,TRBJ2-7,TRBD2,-,CRVDSGRATNEQYF,TGCAGAGTCGATAGCGGGAGAGCCACCAACGAGCAGTACTTC
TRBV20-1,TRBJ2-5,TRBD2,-,CSASGRGGRARGTQYF,TGCAGTGCTAGTGGTAGGGGCGGGAGGGCCAGAGGGACCCAGTACTTC
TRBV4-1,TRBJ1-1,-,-,CACSQDVLGAPTEAFF,TGCGCCTGCAGCCAAGATGTGCTGGGGGCGCCCACTGAAGCTTTCTTT
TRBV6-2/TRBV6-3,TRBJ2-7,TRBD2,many,CASRTIAGASYEQYF,TGTGCCAGCAGGACCATAGCGGGAGCCTCCTACGAGCAGTACTTC
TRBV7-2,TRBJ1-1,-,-,CASSFELGERTEAFF,TGTGCCAGCAGCTTTGAGCTGGGGGAGAGGACTGAAGCTTTCTTT
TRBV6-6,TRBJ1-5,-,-,CTSQRTDFSDQPQHF,TGTACCAGCCAAAGGACGGACTTTAGCGATCAGCCCCAGCATTTT
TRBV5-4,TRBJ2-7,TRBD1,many,CASSPDRNYEQYF,TGTGCCAGCAGCCCGGACAGGAACTACGAGCAGTACTTC
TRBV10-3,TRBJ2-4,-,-,CAISETSTGIDKNIQYF,TGTGCCATCAGTGAGACCTCCACAGGGATTGACAAAAACATTCAGTACTTC
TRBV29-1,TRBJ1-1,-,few,CSAGYGLNNEAFF,TGCAGCGCCGGGTACGGACTGAACAATGAAGCTTTCTTT
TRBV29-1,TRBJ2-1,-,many,CSVGTWNHRSYNEQFF,TGCAGCGTTGGCACTTGGAACCATCGCTCCTACAATGAGCAGTTCTTC
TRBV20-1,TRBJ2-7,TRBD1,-,CSATPGQDVWVYEQYF,TGCAGTGCCACACCGGGACAGGACGTGTGGGTTTACGAGCAGTACTTC
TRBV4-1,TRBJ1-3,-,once,CASGQDLGDIINF,TGCGCCAGCGGCCAAGATCTCGGAGACATCATAAATTTT
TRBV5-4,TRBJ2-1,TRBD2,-,CTSSPGGLAGGSELFF,TGTACCAGCAGCCCGGGGGGACTAGCGGGAGGCAGTGAGCTGTTCTTC
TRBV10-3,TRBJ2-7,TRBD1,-,CAISDDRVSKQYF,TGTGCCATCAGTGATGACAGGGTCTCCAAGCAGTACTTC
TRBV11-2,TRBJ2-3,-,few,CASSVQPGAATDTQYF,TGTGCCAGCAGCGTCCAGCCGGGGGCAGCCACAGATACGCAGTATTTT
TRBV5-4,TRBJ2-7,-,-,CASSWGISYEQYF,TGTGCCAGCAGCTGGGGCATCTCCTACGAGCAGTATTTC
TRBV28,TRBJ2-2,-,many,CASSFRPGGTGELFF,TGTGCCAGCAGTTTCCGCCCTGGGGGCACCGGGGAGCTGTTTTTT
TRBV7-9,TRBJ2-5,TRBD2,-,CASSKGLALETQYF,TGTGCCAGCAGCAAGGGACTAGCCCTAGAGACCCAGTACTTT
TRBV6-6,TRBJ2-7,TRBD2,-,CVSTGLAGSYEQYF,TGTGTCAGCACCGGGCTAGCGGGGTCCTACGAGCAGTACTTC